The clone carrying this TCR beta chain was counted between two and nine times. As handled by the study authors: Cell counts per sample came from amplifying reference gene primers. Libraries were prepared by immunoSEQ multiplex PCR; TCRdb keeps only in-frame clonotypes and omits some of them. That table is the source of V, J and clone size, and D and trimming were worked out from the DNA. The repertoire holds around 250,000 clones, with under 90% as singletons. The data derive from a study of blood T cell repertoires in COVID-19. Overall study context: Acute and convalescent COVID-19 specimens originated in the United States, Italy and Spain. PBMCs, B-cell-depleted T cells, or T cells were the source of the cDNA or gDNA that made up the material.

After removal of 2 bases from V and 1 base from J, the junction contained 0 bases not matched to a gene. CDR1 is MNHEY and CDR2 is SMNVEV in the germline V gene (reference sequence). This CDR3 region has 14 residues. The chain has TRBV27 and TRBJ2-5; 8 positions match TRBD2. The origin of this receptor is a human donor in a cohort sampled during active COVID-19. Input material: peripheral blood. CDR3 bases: TGTGCCAGCAGTTTACTAGCGGGCCAAGAGACCCAGTACTTC. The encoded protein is CASSLLAGQETQYF.